The rows below give T cell receptor beta chains drawn from one sample of a study of T cells in localized non-small cell lung cancer. Profiled with immunoSEQ multiplex PCR; TCRdb holds only in-frame clones, not every one. Of 100,000 to 150,000 clones in the sample, 70% to 90% were seen once. The sequences come from peripheral blood, collected before any cancer treatment. The receptors derive from a female donor over 55 with stage I lung adenocarcinoma. Each CDR3 is given with its conserved first and last residue. Each record gives: clone size, V gene, J gene, D gene, CDR3 protein, CDR3 DNA. A D gene is named only where the DNA matches it firmly. A clone size is listed for some rows: how often the clone was seen (once, few, many), or a class if it is expanded.

>-|TRBV15|TRBJ2-7|TRBD2
CATKTSGSSYEQYF
TGTGCCACCAAAACTAGCGGGAGCTCCTACGAGCAGTACTTC
>-|TRBV19|TRBJ2-7|-
CASSIQSGGSPEQYF
TGTGCCAGTAGTATTCAAAGTGGAGGGTCGCCCGAGCAGTACTTC
>-|TRBV15|TRBJ1-1|TRBD1
CATSRDAGTGTEAFF
TGTGCCACCAGCAGAGATGCCGGGACAGGGACTGAAGCTTTCTTT
>-|TRBV12-2|TRBJ1-2|-
CASRLNRRKPYGYTF
TGTGCAAGTCGCTTAAATAGAAGAAAGCCCTATGGCTACACCTTC
>once|TRBV6-5|TRBJ2-2|-
CASMLGTGGELFF
TGTGCCAGCATGTTAGGTACCGGCGGGGAGCTGTTTTTT
>few|TRBV19|TRBJ2-2|-
CASSIWGGTGELFF
TGTGCCAGTAGTATCTGGGGAGGCACCGGGGAGCTGTTTTTT
>-|TRBV5-1|TRBJ2-3|-
CASSSKGDTQYF
TGCGCCAGCAGCTCCAAAGGGGATACGCAGTATTTT
>-|TRBV6-5|TRBJ2-1|-
CASSYSMHNEQFF
TGTGCCAGCAGTTACTCGATGCACAATGAGCAGTTCTTC
>-|TRBV20-1|TRBJ2-5|-
CSASQETQYF
TGCAGTGCTAGCCAAGAGACCCAGTACTTC
>-|TRBV6-5|TRBJ1-2|-
CASSYVASNYGYTF
TGTGCCAGCAGTTACGTTGCCAGTAACTATGGCTACACCTTC
>-|TRBV29-1|TRBJ1-1|-
CSGGVGLNTEAFF
TGCAGCGGCGGGGTTGGGTTGAACACTGAAGCTTTCTTT
>once|TRBV28|TRBJ1-1|-
CASSLRGGNTEAFF
TGTGCCAGCAGTTTGAGAGGGGGGAACACTGAAGCTTTCTTT
>-|TRBV14|TRBJ1-5|-
CASSQGRDQPQHF
TGTGCCAGCAGCCAGGGGAGGGATCAGCCCCAGCATTTT
>-|TRBV2|TRBJ2-5|TRBD2
CASSQAGRSETQYF
TGTGCCAGCAGCCAAGCGGGAAGGTCAGAGACCCAGTACTTC
>once|TRBV4-1|TRBJ2-7|TRBD1
CASSRGHRDSSSYEQYF
TGCGCCAGCAGCCGCGGACACCGGGACAGTTCCTCCTACGAGCAGTACTTC
>-|TRBV2|TRBJ1-1|TRBD1
CASSVGTGGTEAFF
TGTGCCAGCAGTGTTGGGACAGGGGGCACTGAAGCTTTCTTT
>-|TRBV30|TRBJ2-2|-
CAWRVNTGELFF
TGTGCCTGGCGGGTCAACACCGGGGAGCTGTTTTTT
>-|TRBV29-1|TRBJ1-2|-
CSAPKGTKEGYTF
TGCAGCGCTCCGAAAGGGACGAAGGAAGGCTACACCTTC
>-|TRBV29-1|TRBJ2-2|-
CSVEAQGNTGELFF
TGCAGCGTTGAAGCCCAGGGGAACACCGGGGAGCTGTTTTTT
>-|TRBV19|TRBJ2-7|-
CASSMWSYEQYF
TGTGCCAGTAGTATGTGGTCCTACGAGCAGTACTTC
>-|TRBV9|TRBJ1-3|-
CASSPFFPGASSGNTIYF
TGTGCCAGCAGCCCATTCTTCCCGGGGGCTAGCTCTGGAAACACCATATATTTT
>-|TRBV27|TRBJ2-1|TRBD2
CASRPTTSGVNEQFF
TGTGCCAGCAGGCCCACAACTAGCGGGGTCAATGAGCAGTTCTTC
>-|TRBV5-1|TRBJ2-1|TRBD2
CASSREGVGNEQFF
TGCGCCAGCAGCCGGGAGGGAGTTGGCAATGAGCAGTTCTTC
>-|TRBV5-1|TRBJ1-4|-
CASSLDRANEKLFF
TGCGCCAGCAGCTTGGACAGGGCTAATGAAAAACTGTTTTTT